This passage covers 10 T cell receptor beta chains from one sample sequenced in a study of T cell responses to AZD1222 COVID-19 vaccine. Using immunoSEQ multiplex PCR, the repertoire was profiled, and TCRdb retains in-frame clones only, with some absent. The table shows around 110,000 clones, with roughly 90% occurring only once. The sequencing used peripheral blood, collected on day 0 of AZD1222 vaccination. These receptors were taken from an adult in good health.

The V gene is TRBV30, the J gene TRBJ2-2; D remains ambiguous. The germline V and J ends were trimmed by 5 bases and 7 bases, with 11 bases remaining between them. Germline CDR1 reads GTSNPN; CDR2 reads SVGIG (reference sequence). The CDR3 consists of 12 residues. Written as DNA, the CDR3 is TGTGCCTGGCGACCGACGTTCGGGGAGCTGTTTTTT. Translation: CAWRPTFGELFF.

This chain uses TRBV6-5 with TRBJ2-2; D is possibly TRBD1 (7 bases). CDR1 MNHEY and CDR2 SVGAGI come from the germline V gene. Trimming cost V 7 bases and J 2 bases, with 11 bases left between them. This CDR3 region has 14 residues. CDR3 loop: CASTEGANTGELFF. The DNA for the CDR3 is TGTGCCAGCACGGAGGGGGCTAACACCGGGGAGCTGTTTTTT.

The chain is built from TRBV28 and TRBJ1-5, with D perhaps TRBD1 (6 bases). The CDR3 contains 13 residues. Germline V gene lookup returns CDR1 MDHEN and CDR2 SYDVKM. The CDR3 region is CAGQSYSNQPQHF. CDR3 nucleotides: TGTGCTGGACAGAGTTATAGCAATCAGCCCCAGCATTTT.

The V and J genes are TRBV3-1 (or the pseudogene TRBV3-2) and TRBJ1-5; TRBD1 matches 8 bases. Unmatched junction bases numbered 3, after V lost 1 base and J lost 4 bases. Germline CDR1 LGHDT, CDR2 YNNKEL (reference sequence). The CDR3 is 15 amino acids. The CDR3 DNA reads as TGTGCCAGCAGCCAAGGGACAGGGATTAATCAGCCCCAGCATTTT. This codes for CASSQGTGINQPQHF.

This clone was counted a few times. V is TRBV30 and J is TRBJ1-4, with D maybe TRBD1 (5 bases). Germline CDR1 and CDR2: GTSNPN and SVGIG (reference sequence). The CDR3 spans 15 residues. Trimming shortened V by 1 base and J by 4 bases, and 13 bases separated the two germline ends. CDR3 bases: TGTGCCTGGAGTGCGGGGCAGACCCTTAATGAAAAACTGTTTTTT. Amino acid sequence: CAWSAGQTLNEKLFF.

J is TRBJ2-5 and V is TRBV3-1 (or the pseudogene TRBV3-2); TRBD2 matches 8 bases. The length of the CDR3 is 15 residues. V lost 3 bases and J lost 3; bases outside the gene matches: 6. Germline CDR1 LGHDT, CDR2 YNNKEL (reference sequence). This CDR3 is CASSHHQAGEETQYF. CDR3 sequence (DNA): TGTGCCAGCAGCCATCATCAAGCGGGAGAAGAGACCCAGTACTTC.

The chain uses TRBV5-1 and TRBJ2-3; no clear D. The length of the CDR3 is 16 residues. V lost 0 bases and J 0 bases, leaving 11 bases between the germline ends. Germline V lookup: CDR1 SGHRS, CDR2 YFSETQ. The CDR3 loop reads CASSLGHGRSTDTQYF. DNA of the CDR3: TGCGCCAGCAGCTTGGGTCACGGTCGGAGCACAGATACGCAGTATTTT.

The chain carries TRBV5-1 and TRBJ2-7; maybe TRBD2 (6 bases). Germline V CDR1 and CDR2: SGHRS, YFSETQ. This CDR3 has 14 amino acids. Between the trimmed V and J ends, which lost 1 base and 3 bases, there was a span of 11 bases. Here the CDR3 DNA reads TGCGCCAGCAGCTTGCTGGGACTCCTCTACGAGCAGTACTTC. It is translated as CASSLLGLLYEQYF.

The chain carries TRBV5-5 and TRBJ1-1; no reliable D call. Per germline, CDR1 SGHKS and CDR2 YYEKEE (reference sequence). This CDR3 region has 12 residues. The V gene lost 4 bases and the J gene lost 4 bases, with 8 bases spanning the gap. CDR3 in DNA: TGTGCCAGCAGCCCCATGGCCACTGAAGCTTTCTTT. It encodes CASSPMATEAFF.

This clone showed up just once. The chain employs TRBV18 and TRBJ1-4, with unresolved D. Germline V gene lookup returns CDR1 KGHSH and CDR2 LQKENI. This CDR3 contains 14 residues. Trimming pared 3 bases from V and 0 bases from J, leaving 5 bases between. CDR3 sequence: CASSPAATNEKLFF. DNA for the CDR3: TGTGCCAGCTCACCGGCAGCAACTAATGAAAAACTGTTTTTT.